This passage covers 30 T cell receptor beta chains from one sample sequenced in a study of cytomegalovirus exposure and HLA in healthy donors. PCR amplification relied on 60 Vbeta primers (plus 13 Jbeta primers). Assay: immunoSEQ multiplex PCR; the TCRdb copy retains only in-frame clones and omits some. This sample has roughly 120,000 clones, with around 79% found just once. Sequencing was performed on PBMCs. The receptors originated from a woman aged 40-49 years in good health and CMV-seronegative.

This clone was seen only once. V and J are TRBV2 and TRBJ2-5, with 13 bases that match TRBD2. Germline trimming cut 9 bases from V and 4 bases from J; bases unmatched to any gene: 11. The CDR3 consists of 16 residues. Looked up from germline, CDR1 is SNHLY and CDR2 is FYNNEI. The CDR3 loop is CASSEGLAGVLETQYF. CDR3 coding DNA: TGTGCCAGTTCGGAAGGACTAGCGGGGGTATTAGAGACCCAGTACTTC.

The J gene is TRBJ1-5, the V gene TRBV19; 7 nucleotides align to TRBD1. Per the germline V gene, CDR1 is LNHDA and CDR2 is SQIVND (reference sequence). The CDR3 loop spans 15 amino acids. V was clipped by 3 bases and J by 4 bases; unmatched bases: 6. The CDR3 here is CASSMGDRVNQPQHF. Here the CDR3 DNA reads TGTGCCAGTAGTATGGGCGACAGGGTGAATCAGCCCCAGCATTTT.

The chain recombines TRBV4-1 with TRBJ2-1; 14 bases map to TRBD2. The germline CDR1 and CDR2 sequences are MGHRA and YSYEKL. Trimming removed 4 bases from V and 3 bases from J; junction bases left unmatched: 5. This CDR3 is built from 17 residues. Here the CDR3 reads CASSRIGTSGSYNEQFF. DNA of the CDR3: TGCGCCAGCAGCCGGATCGGGACTAGCGGGAGCTACAATGAGCAGTTCTTC.

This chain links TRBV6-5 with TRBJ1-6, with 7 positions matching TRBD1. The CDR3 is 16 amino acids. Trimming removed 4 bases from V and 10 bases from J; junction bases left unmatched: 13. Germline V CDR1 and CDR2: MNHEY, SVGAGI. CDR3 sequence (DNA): TGTGCCAGCAGTTCCCCTCGACAGGGAAGAGGCTCACCCCTCCACTTT. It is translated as CASSSPRQGRGSPLHF.

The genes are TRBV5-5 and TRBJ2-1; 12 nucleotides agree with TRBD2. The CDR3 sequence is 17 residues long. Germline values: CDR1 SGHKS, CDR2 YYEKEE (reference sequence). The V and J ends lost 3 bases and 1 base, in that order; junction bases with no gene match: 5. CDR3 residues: CASSSLGLAGSYNEQFF. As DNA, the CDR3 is TGTGCCAGCAGCTCGCTGGGACTAGCGGGTTCCTACAATGAGCAGTTCTTC.

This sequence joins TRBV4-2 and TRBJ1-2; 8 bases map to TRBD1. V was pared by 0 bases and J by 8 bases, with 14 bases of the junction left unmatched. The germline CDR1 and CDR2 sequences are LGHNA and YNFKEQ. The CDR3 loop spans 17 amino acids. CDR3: CASSQDLLRQGLTGYTF. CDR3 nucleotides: TGTGCCAGCAGCCAAGATCTTTTGAGACAGGGGTTGACCGGCTACACCTTC.

Written as DNA, the CDR3 is TGTGCCAGCAGCTTGCGGGCTCGCGCTAACACCGGGGAGCTGTTTTTT. Protein sequence: CASSLRARANTGELFF. This chain uses TRBV7-8 with TRBJ2-2; a possible D gene is TRBD2 (5 bases). Germline V gives CDR1 SGHVS, CDR2 FQNEAQ. V lost 3 bases, J lost 2 bases, and 13 bases lay in between. The CDR3 length is 16 residues.

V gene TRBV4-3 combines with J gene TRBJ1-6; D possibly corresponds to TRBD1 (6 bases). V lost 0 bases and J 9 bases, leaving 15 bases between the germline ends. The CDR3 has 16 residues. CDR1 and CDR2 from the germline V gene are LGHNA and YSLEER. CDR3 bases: TGCGCCAGCAGCCAAGAAGGGACAAAGCCTCCTTCACCCCTCCACTTT. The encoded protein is CASSQEGTKPPSPLHF.

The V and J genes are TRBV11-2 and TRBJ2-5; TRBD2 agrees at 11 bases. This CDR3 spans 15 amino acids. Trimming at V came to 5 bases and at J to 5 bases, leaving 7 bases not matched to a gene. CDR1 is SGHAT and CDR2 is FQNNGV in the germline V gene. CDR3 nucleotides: TGTGCCAGCAGCATTAGCGGGAGGGGCGAGGAGACCCAGTACTTC. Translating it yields CASSISGRGEETQYF.

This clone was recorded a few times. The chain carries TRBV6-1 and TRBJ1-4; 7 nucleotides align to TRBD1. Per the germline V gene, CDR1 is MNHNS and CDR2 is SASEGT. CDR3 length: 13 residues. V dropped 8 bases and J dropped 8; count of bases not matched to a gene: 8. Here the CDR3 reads CASDTGVGEKLFF. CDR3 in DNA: TGTGCCAGCGATACAGGGGTCGGGGAAAAACTGTTTTTT.

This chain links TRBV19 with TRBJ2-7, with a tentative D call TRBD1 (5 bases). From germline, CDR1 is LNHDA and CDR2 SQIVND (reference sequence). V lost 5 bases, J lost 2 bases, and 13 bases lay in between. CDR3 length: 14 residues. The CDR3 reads CASSFSQGAYEQYF. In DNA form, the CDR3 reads TGTGCCAGTAGTTTTTCTCAAGGGGCCTACGAGCAGTACTTC. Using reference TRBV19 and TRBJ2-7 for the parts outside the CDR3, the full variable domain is DGGITQSPKYLFRKEGQNVTLSCEQNLNHDAMYWYRQDPGQGLRLIYYSQIVNDFQKGDIAEGYSVSREKKESFPLTVTSAQKNPTAFYLCASSFSQGAYEQYFGPGTRLTVT.

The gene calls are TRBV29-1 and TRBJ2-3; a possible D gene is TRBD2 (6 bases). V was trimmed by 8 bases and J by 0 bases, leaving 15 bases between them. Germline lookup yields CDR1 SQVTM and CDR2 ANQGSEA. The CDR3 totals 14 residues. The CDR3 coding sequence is TGCAGCTCCGCTCCAGGGACTAGCACAGATACGCAGTATTTT. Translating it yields CSSAPGTSTDTQYF.

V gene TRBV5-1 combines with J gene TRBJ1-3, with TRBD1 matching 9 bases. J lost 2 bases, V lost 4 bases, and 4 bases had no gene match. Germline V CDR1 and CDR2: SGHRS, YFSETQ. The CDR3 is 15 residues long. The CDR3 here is CASSLGTGTGNTIYF. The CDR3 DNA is TGCGCCAGCAGCCTGGGGACAGGGACTGGAAACACCATATATTTT.

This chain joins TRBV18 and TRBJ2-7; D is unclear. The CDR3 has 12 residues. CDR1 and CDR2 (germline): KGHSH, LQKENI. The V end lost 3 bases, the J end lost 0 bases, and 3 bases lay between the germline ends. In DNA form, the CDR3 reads TGTGCCAGCTCACCTAACTCCTACGAGCAGTACTTC. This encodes CASSPNSYEQYF.

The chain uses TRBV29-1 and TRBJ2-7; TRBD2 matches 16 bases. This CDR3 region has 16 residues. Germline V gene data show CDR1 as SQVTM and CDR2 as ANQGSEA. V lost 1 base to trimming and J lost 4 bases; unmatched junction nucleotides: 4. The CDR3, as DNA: TGCAGCGTTGAAGGAGAGGGACTAGCGGGGGGGTACGAGCAGTACTTC. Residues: CSVEGEGLAGGYEQYF.

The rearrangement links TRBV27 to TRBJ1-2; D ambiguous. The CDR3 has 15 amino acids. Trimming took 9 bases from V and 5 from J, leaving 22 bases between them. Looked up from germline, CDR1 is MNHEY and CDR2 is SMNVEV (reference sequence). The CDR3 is CARTRVGPSRYGYTF. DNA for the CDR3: TGTGCCAGAACGAGGGTGGGCCCAAGCCGTTATGGCTACACCTTC.

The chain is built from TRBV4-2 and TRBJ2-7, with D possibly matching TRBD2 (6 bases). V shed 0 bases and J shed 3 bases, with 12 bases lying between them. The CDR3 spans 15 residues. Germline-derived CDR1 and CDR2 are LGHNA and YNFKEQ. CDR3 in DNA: TGTGCCAGCAGCCAAGAGTGGGGACTGAACTACGAGCAGTACTTC. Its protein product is CASSQEWGLNYEQYF.

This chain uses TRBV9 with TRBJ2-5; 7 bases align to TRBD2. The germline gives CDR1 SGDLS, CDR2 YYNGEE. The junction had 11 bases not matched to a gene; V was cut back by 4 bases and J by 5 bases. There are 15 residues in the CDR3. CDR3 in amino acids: CASSPRAGVVETQYF. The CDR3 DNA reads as TGTGCCAGCAGCCCCCGGGCGGGGGTGGTGGAGACCCAGTACTTC.

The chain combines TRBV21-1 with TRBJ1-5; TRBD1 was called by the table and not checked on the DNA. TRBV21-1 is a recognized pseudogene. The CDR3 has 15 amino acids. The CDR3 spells CASSKRTGGNQPQHF. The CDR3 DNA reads TGTGCCAGCAGCAAAAGGACAGGGGGCAATCAGCCCCAGCATTTT.

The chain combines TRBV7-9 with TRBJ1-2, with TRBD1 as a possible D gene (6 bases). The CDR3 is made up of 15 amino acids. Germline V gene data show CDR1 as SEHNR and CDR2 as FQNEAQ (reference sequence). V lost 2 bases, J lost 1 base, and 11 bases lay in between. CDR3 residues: CASSLLDSGNYGYTF. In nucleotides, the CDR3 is TGTGCCAGCAGCTTATTGGACAGCGGTAACTATGGCTACACCTTC.

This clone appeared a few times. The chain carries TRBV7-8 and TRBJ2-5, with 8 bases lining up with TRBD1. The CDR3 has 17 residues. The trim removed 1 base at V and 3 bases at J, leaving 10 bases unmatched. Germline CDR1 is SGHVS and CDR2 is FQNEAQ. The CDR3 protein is CASSLGGIGTGKETQYF. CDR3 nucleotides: TGTGCCAGCAGCTTAGGCGGGATCGGGACAGGAAAAGAGACCCAGTACTTC.

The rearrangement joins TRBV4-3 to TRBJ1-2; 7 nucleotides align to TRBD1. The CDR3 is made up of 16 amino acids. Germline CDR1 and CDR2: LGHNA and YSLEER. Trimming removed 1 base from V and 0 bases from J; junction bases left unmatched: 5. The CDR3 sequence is CASSQGTGDTNYGYTF. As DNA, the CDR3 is TGCGCCAGCAGCCAAGGTACAGGGGACACTAACTATGGCTACACCTTC.

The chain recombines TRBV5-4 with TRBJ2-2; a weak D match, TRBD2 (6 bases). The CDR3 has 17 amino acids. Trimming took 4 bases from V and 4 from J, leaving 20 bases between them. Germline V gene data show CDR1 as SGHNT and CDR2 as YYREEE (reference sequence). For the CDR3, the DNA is TGTGCCAGCAGCACCCGAGGGTGGCGGGGCGTCACCGGGGAGCTGTTTTTT. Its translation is CASSTRGWRGVTGELFF.

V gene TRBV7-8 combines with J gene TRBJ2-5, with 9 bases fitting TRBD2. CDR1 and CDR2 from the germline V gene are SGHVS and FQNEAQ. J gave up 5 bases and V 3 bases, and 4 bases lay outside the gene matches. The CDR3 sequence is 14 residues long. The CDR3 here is CASSFAGGRETQYF. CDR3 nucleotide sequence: TGTGCCAGCAGCTTCGCGGGGGGGCGTGAGACCCAGTACTTC. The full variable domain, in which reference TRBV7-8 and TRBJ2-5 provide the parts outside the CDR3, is GAGVSQSPRYKVAKRGQDVALRCDPISGHVSLFWYQQALGQGPEFLTYFQNEAQLDKSGLPSDRFFAERPEGSVSTLKIQRTQQEDSAVYLCASSFAGGRETQYFGPGTRLLVL.

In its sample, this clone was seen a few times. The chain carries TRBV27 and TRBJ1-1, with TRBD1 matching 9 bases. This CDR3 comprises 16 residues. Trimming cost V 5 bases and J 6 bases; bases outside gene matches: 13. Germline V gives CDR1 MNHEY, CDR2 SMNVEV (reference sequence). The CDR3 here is CASSPPSGTGSPEAFF. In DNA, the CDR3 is TGTGCCAGCAGTCCCCCGTCCGGGACAGGGAGCCCTGAAGCTTTCTTT.

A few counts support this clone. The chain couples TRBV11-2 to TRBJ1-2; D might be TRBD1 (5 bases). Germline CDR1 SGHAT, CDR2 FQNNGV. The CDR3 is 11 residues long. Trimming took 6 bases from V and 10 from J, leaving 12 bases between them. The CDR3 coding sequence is TGTGCCAGCAGATTCGGGGGGGACTACACCTTC. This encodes CASRFGGDYTF.

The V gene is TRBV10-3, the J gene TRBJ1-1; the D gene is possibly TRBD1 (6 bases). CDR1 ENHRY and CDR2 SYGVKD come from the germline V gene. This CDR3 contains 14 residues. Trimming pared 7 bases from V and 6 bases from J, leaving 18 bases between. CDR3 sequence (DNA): TGTGCCATCAAGCCAGGGGAAATGATAGCTGAAGCTTTCTTT. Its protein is CAIKPGEMIAEAFF.

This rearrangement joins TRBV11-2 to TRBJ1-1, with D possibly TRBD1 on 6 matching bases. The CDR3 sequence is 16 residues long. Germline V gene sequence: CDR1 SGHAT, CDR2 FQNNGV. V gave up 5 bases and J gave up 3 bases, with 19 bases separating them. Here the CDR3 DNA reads TGTGCCAGCAGCGGTGGGACATCGGCGTGGGACACTGAAGCTTTCTTT. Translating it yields CASSGGTSAWDTEAFF.

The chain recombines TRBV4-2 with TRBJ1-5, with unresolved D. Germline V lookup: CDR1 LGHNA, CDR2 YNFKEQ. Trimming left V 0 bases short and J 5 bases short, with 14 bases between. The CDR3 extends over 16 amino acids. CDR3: CASSQDLAQAYQPQHF. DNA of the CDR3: TGTGCCAGCAGCCAAGATCTCGCGCAGGCCTATCAGCCCCAGCATTTT.

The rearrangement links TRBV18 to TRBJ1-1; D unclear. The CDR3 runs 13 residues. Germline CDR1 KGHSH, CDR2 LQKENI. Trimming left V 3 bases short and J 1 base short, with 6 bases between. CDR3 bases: TGTGCCAGCTCACCGTCACAGAACACTGAAGCTTTCTTT. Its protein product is CASSPSQNTEAFF.